The rows below give T cell receptor beta chains drawn from one sample of a study of T cell repertoires in cytomegalovirus infection. TCRdb re-derived calls from the reads in MiXCR, one entry per CDR3 protein. The repertoire has 200,000 to 250,000 distinct CDR3 sequences, roughly 20% of them found once; the top ten carry roughly 18%. The sample was CD8+ T cells from PBMCs. These receptors all stem from a human donor in good health (CMV status not recorded). Some clones in this sample may be carry-over from other donors' samples. Both conserved end residues are part of each CDR3. The D gene is left open where the match is weak. Only part of the rows carry a size: once, few, many, or a class if the clone is expanded.

clone_size,d_call,v_call,j_call,cdr3_aa,cdr3_nt
-,-,TRBV27,TRBJ1-2,CASSSGAGGYTF,TGTGCCAGCAGTTCAGGGGCCGGTGGCTACACCTTC
-,TRBD2,TRBV6-5,TRBJ2-1,CASSYTAGAYNEQFF,TGTGCCAGCAGTTACACAGCGGGGGCCTACAATGAGCAGTTCTTC
few,-,TRBV6-6,TRBJ2-7,CASSYSIGPTSEQYF,TGTGCCAGCAGTTACTCGATAGGTCCCACCAGCGAGCAGTACTTC
-,-,TRBV19,TRBJ1-1,CASRLGGLAEAFF,TGTGCCAGTCGCCTGGGGGGCCTGGCTGAAGCTTTCTTT
-,-,TRBV12-3/TRBV12-4,TRBJ1-5,CARSLVRDNQPQHF,TGTGCCAGGAGTTTAGTGCGAGACAATCAGCCCCAGCATTTT
-,-,TRBV24-1,TRBJ2-7,CAAPPGRRNSYEQYF,TGTGCCGCCCCCCCTGGCAGGCGGAACTCCTACGAGCAGTACTTC
-,-,TRBV6-5,TRBJ2-1,CASSYSITGLDEQFF,TGTGCCAGCAGTTACTCGATAACGGGGCTCGATGAGCAGTTCTTC
few,TRBD2,TRBV20-1,TRBJ2-3,CSATTSSGGPDGVYTQYF,TGCAGTGCTACTACTTCTAGCGGGGGACCTGACGGAGTTTATACGCAGTATTTT
-,-,TRBV19,TRBJ1-1,CASSIGGTNTEAFF,TGTGCCAGTAGTATCGGGGGAACGAACACTGAAGCTTTCTTT
once,-,TRBV30,TRBJ1-5,CAWSVGQGYQPQHF,TGTGCCTGGAGTGTTGGTCAGGGGTACCAGCCCCAGCATTTT
many,-,TRBV7-9,TRBJ1-2,CASSSPGHLNYGYTF,TGTGCCAGCAGCTCGCCGGGACACCTTAACTATGGCTACACCTTC
-,TRBD2,TRBV7-9,TRBJ2-1,CASSTPGGTHEQFF,TGTGCCAGCAGCACCCCGGGGGGTACGCATGAGCAGTTCTTC
many,TRBD1,TRBV6-2/TRBV6-3,TRBJ1-1,CASSTQGARSTEAFF,TGTGCCAGCAGTACCCAGGGGGCGCGGAGCACTGAAGCTTTCTTT
many,-,TRBV12-3/TRBV12-4,TRBJ2-7,CASSPPGGRSEQYF,TGTGCCAGCAGTCCCCCGGGGGGCAGATCCGAGCAGTACTTC
many,-,TRBV7-2,TRBJ2-5,CASSPRTRAETQYF,TGTGCCAGCAGCCCCCGGACCAGGGCGGAGACCCAGTACTTC
many,-,TRBV2,TRBJ2-1,CASSEAWTFAYNEQFF,TGTGCCAGCAGTGAAGCGTGGACATTCGCCTACAATGAGCAGTTCTTC
-,-,TRBV3-1,TRBJ1-2,CASSQDAERALGYTF,TGTGCCAGCAGCCAAGATGCAGAAAGGGCCCTCGGCTACACCTTC
few,TRBD1,TRBV7-2,TRBJ2-3,CASSLGQGIDTQYF,TGTGCCAGCAGCTTAGGACAGGGGATAGATACGCAGTATTTT
-,-,TRBV6-1,TRBJ1-5,CASSEGGSLYSNQPQHF,TGTGCCAGCAGTGAAGGAGGCAGTTTATATAGCAATCAGCCCCAGCATTTT
-,-,TRBV7-9,TRBJ1-5,CASSLGGTQPQHF,TGTGCCAGCAGCTTAGGGGGTACTCAGCCCCAGCATTTT
many,-,TRBV4-1,TRBJ2-3,CASSQQMYSEGAQYF,TGCGCCAGCAGCCAGCAAATGTACTCCGAAGGCGCGCAGTATTTT
-,-,TRBV14,TRBJ1-2,CASSQDRNYGYTF,TGTGCCAGCAGCCAAGACAGGAACTATGGCTACACCTTC
many,TRBD2,TRBV2,TRBJ2-5,CASRETSGSGQTQYF,TGTGCCAGCAGAGAGACTAGCGGTTCCGGACAGACCCAGTACTTC
many,-,TRBV6-6,TRBJ2-2,CASSTDRNTGELFF,TGTGCCAGCAGTACGGACAGGAACACCGGGGAGCTGTTTTTT
few,-,TRBV6-5,TRBJ2-3,CASRRTIPGTDTQYF,TGTGCCAGCAGGCGAACCATCCCCGGCACAGATACGCAGTATTTT
many,TRBD1,TRBV28,TRBJ1-1,CASSRRWTGGFMNTEAFF,TGTGCCAGCAGTCGCCGATGGACAGGGGGCTTTATGAACACTGAAGCTTTCTTT
many,TRBD1,TRBV7-6,TRBJ1-6,CASSLGTGVQSPLHF,TGTGCCAGCAGCTTAGGGACAGGGGTCCAATCACCCCTCCACTTT
-,TRBD2,TRBV29-1,TRBJ2-3,CSVGLAGGTISTDTQYF,TGCAGCGTTGGACTAGCGGGGGGAACTATTAGCACAGATACGCAGTATTTT
-,TRBD1,TRBV10-3,TRBJ2-7,CAIRDRAYEQYF,TGTGCCATACGGGACAGGGCCTACGAGCAGTACTTC
many,TRBD1,TRBV2,TRBJ2-7,CAGQGTLSYEQYF,TGTGCCGGACAGGGGACTCTTTCCTACGAGCAGTACTTC
-,-,TRBV19,TRBJ2-2,CASSIVNGELFF,TGTGCCAGTAGTATAGTTAACGGGGAGCTGTTTTTT
-,TRBD1,TRBV15,TRBJ1-1,CATSKGTGRDTEAFF,TGTGCCACCAGCAAAGGGACAGGGAGGGACACTGAAGCTTTCTTT
many,-,TRBV18,TRBJ1-6,CASSPAGASYNSPLHF,TGTGCCAGCTCACCCGCCGGGGCCTCCTATAATTCACCCCTCCACTTT
-,-,TRBV6-6,TRBJ2-1,CASSAGWELEQFF,TGTGCCAGCAGCGCAGGGTGGGAGCTTGAGCAGTTCTTC
few,-,TRBV12-3/TRBV12-4,TRBJ2-7,CASSFVPHEQYF,TGTGCCAGCAGTTTCGTCCCCCACGAGCAGTACTTC
few,TRBD1,TRBV20-1,TRBJ2-1,CSATGQGPYNEQFF,TGCAGTGCTACGGGACAGGGGCCCTACAATGAGCAGTTCTTC
-,-,TRBV7-9,TRBJ2-3,CASSFSSADPGDF,TGTGCCAGCAGCTTTTCTTCGGCGGACCCGGGGGATTTT
-,-,TRBV12-3/TRBV12-4,TRBJ2-7,CASSPDPPYEQYF,TGTGCCAGCAGTCCCGACCCTCCCTACGAGCAGTACTTC
-,-,TRBV6-1,TRBJ2-7,CASSYGLPYEQYF,TGTGCCAGCAGTTACGGGCTTCCCTACGAGCAGTACTTC
-,-,TRBV28,TRBJ2-3,CASSSYPGDTQYF,TGTGCCAGCAGTTCGTACCCGGGGGATACGCAGTATTTT
few,-,TRBV7-9,TRBJ2-2,CASSSMPGRPSYTGELFF,TGTGCCAGCAGCTCAATGCCGGGACGCCCCTCGTACACCGGGGAGCTGTTTTTT
few,-,TRBV4-1,TRBJ2-2,CASSQPGLNTGELFF,TGCGCCAGCAGCCAACCGGGACTGAACACCGGGGAGCTGTTTTTT
-,-,TRBV4-1,TRBJ1-2,CASSQEWSSPKYGYAF,TGCGCCAGCAGCCAAGAGTGGTCGTCCCCTAAATATGGCTACGCCTTC
many,TRBD1,TRBV18,TRBJ2-1,CASSVTGGNEQFF,TGTGCCAGCTCAGTCACAGGGGGAAATGAGCAGTTCTTC
-,TRBD2,TRBV28,TRBJ2-3,CASSLRGAGLAGFTDTQYF,TGTGCCAGCAGTTTAAGAGGGGCGGGACTAGCGGGTTTCACAGATACGCAGTATTTT
-,-,TRBV2,TRBJ1-2,CASSESMSIFYGYTF,TGTGCCAGCAGTGAATCAATGAGTATTTTCTATGGCTACACCTTC
many,-,TRBV11-2,TRBJ2-1,CASSLVGSEQFF,TGTGCCAGCAGCTTAGTGGGGAGTGAGCAGTTCTTC
-,TRBD1,TRBV27,TRBJ2-7,CASRSWDRGYEQYF,TGTGCCAGCCGCTCTTGGGACAGGGGCTACGAGCAGTACTTC
-,-,TRBV6-2/TRBV6-3,TRBJ1-5,CASNGPQGNQPQHF,TGTGCCAGCAATGGCCCGCAAGGCAATCAGCCCCAGCATTTT
few,-,TRBV7-9,TRBJ2-7,CASSLAGGARFEQYF,TGTGCCAGCAGCTTAGCTGGGGGCGCCCGTTTCGAGCAGTACTTC
many,-,TRBV6-1,TRBJ2-1,CASSEMLGTTRTNEQFF,TGTGCCAGCAGTGAAATGTTGGGGACCACGAGGACCAATGAGCAGTTCTTC
-,-,TRBV15,TRBJ2-2,CATSSRDTNTGELFF,TGTGCCACCAGCAGCCGGGACACTAACACCGGGGAGCTGTTTTTT
many,-,TRBV19,TRBJ2-2,CASSETSNTGELFF,TGTGCCAGTAGTGAGACATCGAACACCGGGGAGCTGTTTTTT
many,-,TRBV7-8,TRBJ2-1,CASSLRGEQFF,TGTGCCAGCAGCTTGAGGGGGGAGCAGTTCTTC
many,-,TRBV7-9,TRBJ1-2,CASSLDMILYGYTF,TGTGCCAGCAGCCTGGACATGATCTTGTATGGCTACACCTTC
-,-,TRBV18,TRBJ1-5,CASSPYTGHQPQHF,TGTGCCAGCTCACCATACACAGGCCATCAGCCCCAGCATTTT
-,TRBD1,TRBV12-3/TRBV12-4,TRBJ2-1,CASSLRDRGRDEQFF,TGTGCCAGCAGCCTCCGGGACAGGGGGAGGGATGAGCAGTTCTTC
few,TRBD2,TRBV7-9,TRBJ2-1,CASSFTPGGGPVNEQFF,TGTGCCAGCAGCTTTACCCCGGGGGGGGGGCCTGTGAATGAGCAGTTCTTC
few,-,TRBV4-3,TRBJ1-4,CASSLGTPKLFF,TGCGCCAGCAGCCTCGGGACACCTAAACTGTTTTTT